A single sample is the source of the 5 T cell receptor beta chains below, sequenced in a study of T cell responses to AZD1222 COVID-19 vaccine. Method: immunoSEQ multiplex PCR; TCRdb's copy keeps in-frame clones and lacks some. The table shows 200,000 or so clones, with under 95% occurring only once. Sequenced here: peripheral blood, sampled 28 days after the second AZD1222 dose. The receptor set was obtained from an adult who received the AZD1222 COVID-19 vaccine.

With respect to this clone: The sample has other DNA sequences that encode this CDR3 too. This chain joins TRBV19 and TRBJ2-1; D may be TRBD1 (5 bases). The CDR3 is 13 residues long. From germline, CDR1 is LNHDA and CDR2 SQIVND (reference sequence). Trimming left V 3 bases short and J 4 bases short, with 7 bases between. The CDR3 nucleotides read TGTGCCAGTAGTATCCAGGGTTACAATGAGCAGTTCTTC. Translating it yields CASSIQGYNEQFF.

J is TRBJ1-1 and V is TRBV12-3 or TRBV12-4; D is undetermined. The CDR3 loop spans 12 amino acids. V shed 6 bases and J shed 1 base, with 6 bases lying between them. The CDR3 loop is CASSWENTEAFF. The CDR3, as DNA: TGTGCCAGCAGCTGGGAGAACACTGAAGCTTTCTTT.

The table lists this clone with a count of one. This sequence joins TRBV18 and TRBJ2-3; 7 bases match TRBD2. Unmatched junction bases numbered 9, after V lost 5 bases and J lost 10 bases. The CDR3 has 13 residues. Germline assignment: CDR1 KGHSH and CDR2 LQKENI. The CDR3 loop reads CASSTRTAGAQYF. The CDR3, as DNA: TGTGCCAGCTCAACCCGAACGGCGGGGGCGCAGTATTTT.

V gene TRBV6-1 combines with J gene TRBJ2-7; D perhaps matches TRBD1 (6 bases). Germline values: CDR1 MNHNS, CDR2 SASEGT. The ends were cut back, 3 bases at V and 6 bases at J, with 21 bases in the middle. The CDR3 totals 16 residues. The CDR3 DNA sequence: TGTGCCAGCAGTGACTTCGGACAGCTATGGGAACCCGAGCAGTACTTC. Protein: CASSDFGQLWEPEQYF.

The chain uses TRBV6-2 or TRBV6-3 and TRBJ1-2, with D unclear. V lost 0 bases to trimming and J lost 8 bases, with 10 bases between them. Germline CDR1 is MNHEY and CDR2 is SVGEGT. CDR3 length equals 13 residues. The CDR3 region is CASSYSGRPGYTF. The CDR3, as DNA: TGTGCCAGCAGTTACTCTGGTCGGCCGGGCTACACCTTC.